This note documents a single T cell receptor beta chain sequence. Antigen specificity is unknown. This sample is drawn from a study of blood T cells in healthy people across ages. Through a sample-barcoded 5' primer and a J-beta primer mix, a second PCR was run for roughly 6 to 12 cycles. TCRdb re-derived calls from the 5' RACE reads in MiXCR, one entry per CDR3 protein. The table has more than 1.4 million distinct CDR3 sequences, 42% seen once. Study conclusions and caveats: Roughly linear age-related decline in beta diversity appeared, significant by age approximately 40.

Trimming took 3 bases from V and 2 from J, leaving 10 bases between them. The length of the CDR3 is 14 residues. Germline V gene sequence: CDR1 SNHLY, CDR2 FYNNEI. The chain carries TRBV2 and TRBJ1-2; maybe TRBD1 (6 bases). Material: blood. This TCR was recovered from a woman between 18 and 29 years old in good health. Here the CDR3 DNA reads TGTGCCAGCAGTGATAATACAGGGAACTATGGCTACACCTTC. Translating gives CASSDNTGNYGYTF.